This T cell receptor (beta chain) was identified in a study of identical twins. TCRdb reprocessed the 5' RACE reads via MiXCR and lists one record per CDR3 protein. This sample has approximately 530,000 distinct CDR3 sequences, with approximately 20% found just once. Study-wide results and limits: Fewer insertions were carried by abundant cord blood beta clonotypes, but none was seen in memory repertoires. Findings came from cross-sectional statistics, without long-term follow-up of donors.

The CDR3 is 13 amino acids. Germline CDR1 reads SQVTM; CDR2 reads ANQGSEA. The germline V and J ends were trimmed by 4 bases and 0 bases, with 8 bases remaining between them. Turning to this clonotype: Its antigen remains unidentified.

Each donor (without exception) was a healthy Caucasian. The same data also went into a second study, on yellow fever vaccine responses in identical twins.

This chain joins TRBV29-1 and TRBJ2-3, with D unresolved. The receptor was isolated from a woman younger than 35 in good health. Material for sequencing was CD4+ T cells sorted from blood. In nucleotides, the CDR3 is TGCAGCGTTGCGACTGGCAGCACAGATACGCAGTATTTT. It translates to CSVATGSTDTQYF.